This T cell receptor (beta chain) was recorded in a study of spatial heterogeneity in lung cancer. This clonotype was picked up many times. CDR1 and CDR2 (germline): SQVTM, ANQGSEA. The CDR3 is made up of 12 amino acids. The germline V and J ends were trimmed by 7 bases and 1 base, with 10 bases remaining between them. A single record per CDR3 protein comes from TCRdb applying MiXCR to the 5' RACE reads. The repertoire holds around 120,000 distinct CDR3 sequences, with more than 9% as singletons. Time point of the sample: blood at routine non-recurrence follow-up after resection. Unsorted samples of tumor, nontumor lung or frozen PBMC had their whole RNA sequenced.

This receptor was taken from a male donor with early-stage non-small cell lung cancer. The J gene is TRBJ2-5, the V gene TRBV29-1; the D gene is possibly TRBD1 (6 bases). The input for sequencing was PBMCs, taken at follow-up. Here the CDR3 DNA reads TGCAGCGCCCTAGGGGGCCAAGAGACCCAGTACTTC. Its translation is CSALGGQETQYF.